This T cell receptor (beta chain) was recorded in a study of cytomegalovirus exposure and HLA in healthy donors. In the PCR, 60 Vbeta and 13 Jbeta primers were used. Using immunoSEQ multiplex PCR, the repertoire was profiled, and TCRdb retains in-frame clones only, with some absent. The table includes about 160,000 clones, about 80% detected once. On this clone itself: Antigen specificity is unknown.

This CDR3 spans 16 amino acids. Germline-derived CDR1 and CDR2 are SEHNR and FQNEAQ (reference sequence). The ends were cut back, 5 bases at V and 0 bases at J, with 14 bases in the middle. Study results and limitations: The study designated about 180 TCR beta chains cytomegalovirus-associated. In a later analysis, a missense DCLRE1C variant was linked to TCR beta V- and J-gene trimming.

The sequenced material came from PBMCs. This TCR came from a man aged 25-40 years in good health and CMV-seronegative. The gene calls are TRBV7-9 and TRBJ2-1; D might be TRBD1 (5 bases). The CDR3 is CASSTRTISSYNEQFF. CDR3 in DNA: TGTGCCAGCAGCACAAGGACAATCAGCTCCTACAATGAGCAGTTCTTC.